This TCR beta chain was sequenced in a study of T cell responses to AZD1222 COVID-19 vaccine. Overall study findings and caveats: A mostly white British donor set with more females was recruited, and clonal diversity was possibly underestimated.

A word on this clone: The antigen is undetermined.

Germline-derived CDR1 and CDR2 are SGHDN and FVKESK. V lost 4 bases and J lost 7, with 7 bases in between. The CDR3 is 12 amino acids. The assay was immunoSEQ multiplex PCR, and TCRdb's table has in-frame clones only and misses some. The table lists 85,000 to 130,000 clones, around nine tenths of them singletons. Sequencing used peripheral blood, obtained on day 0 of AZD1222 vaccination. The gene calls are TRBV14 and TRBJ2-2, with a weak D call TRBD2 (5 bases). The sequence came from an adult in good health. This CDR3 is CASSRGDGELFF. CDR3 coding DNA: TGTGCCAGCAGCCGGGGAGACGGGGAGCTGTTTTTT.